Below, 29 T cell receptor beta chains from the same sample are listed, as sequenced in a study of T cell repertoires in aging, cancer and after chemotherapy. The template was genomic DNA from peripheral blood, not RNA. A mixed TRB-A/B primer pool amplified rearranged TRB by multiplex touch-down PCR. Via MiXCR, TCRdb re-called the multiplex PCR reads, giving one row per CDR3 protein. The data contain 9,500 to 15,000 distinct CDR3 sequences, roughly 29% of them singletons. Sequences were obtained from blood. Receptors originate from a human donor in good health. The donor label of this sample is uncertain.

This clonotype was seen once. This may be a read error, as it is one base from a much larger clone. The chain employs TRBV29-1 and TRBJ2-3; D is perhaps TRBD2 (6 bases). This CDR3 has 13 amino acids. From germline, CDR1 is SQVTM and CDR2 ANQGSEA. The chain's CDR3 is CSVWRADRRTLYF. Here the CDR3 DNA reads TGCAGCGTTTGGAGGGCCGACAGACGTACGCTGTATTTT.

By share of the sample, this clonotype is medium-sized. This chain links TRBV6-5 with TRBJ2-3; the D is unclear. The germline V gene encodes CDR1 MNHEY and CDR2 SVGAGI. V was clipped by 2 bases and J by 1 base, with 10 bases between them. This CDR3 region has 15 residues. For the CDR3, the DNA is TGTGCCAGCAGTTACGCAAGCTCTCGCACAGATACGCAGTATTTT. It encodes CASSYASSRTDTQYF.

The chain has TRBV6-4 and TRBJ2-3; 12 bases map to TRBD2. The junction had 0 bases not matched to a gene; V was cut back by 0 bases and J by 5 bases. Germline loops: CDR1 MRHNA, CDR2 SNTAGT. This CDR3 is built from 15 residues. The CDR3 nucleotides read TGTGCCAGCAGTGACTCGACTAGCGGGGGAGATACGCAGTATTTT. Protein product: CASSDSTSGGDTQYF.

This clonotype was detected only a few times. The chain joins TRBV6-6 to TRBJ1-5, with unresolved D. CDR1 and CDR2 from the germline V gene are MNHNY and SVGAGI (reference sequence). CDR3 length: 14 residues. V shed 5 bases and J shed 1 base, with 9 bases lying between them. CDR3 sequence reads: CASSPRGSNQPQHF. CDR3 coding DNA: TGTGCCAGCAGTCCCCGGGGAAGCAATCAGCCCCAGCATTTT.

The J gene is TRBJ2-1, the V gene TRBV18, with 7 bases lining up with TRBD1. This CDR3 has 14 amino acids. V lost 6 bases and J lost 7; bases outside the gene matches: 9. Germline values: CDR1 KGHSH, CDR2 LQKENI. The CDR3 spells CASSPLDRVNEQFF. CDR3 DNA: TGTGCCAGCTCCCCCTTAGACAGGGTAAATGAGCAGTTCTTC.

This clonotype was counted between two and nine times. The V call is TRBV6-5, the J call TRBJ1-1; D gene unclear. The V end was cut by 0 bases, the J end by 1 base, with 6 bases between. This CDR3 is built from 14 residues. Germline assignment: CDR1 MNHEY and CDR2 SVGAGI. CDR3 protein: CASSYSNGNTEAFF. CDR3 in DNA: TGTGCCAGCAGTTACTCGAATGGGAACACTGAAGCTTTCTTT.

By share, this clonotype ranks as medium-sized. This rearrangement joins TRBV10-3 to TRBJ2-7; TRBD2 matches 8 bases. The V segment lost 2 bases and the J segment 5 bases; nucleotides outside the gene matches: 2. Germline loops: CDR1 ENHRY, CDR2 SYGVKD. This CDR3 region has 13 residues. CDR3 bases: TGTGCCATCAGTGAGGGACTAGCTAACGAGCAGTACTTC. It specifies CAISEGLANEQYF.

CDR3 sequence: CASRPTGSYEQYF. The CDR3 DNA reads as TGTGCCAGCAGACCGACAGGGAGCTACGAGCAGTACTTC. The rearrangement uses TRBV6-6 and TRBJ2-7; TRBD1 agrees at 7 bases. This CDR3 is built from 13 residues. V shed 6 bases, J shed 3 bases, and the junction held 5 bases outside the gene matches. CDR1 is MNHNY and CDR2 is SVGAGI in the germline V gene (reference sequence).

V is TRBV19 and J is TRBJ2-5, with TRBD1 matching 8 bases. Germline CDR1 reads LNHDA; CDR2 reads SQIVND (reference sequence). V was pared by 5 bases and J by 11 bases, with 10 bases of the junction left unmatched. The CDR3 is made up of 13 amino acids. CDR3 in amino acids: CASSSRDRRLQYF. CDR3 bases: TGTGCCAGTAGTTCCCGGGACAGGCGGTTACAGTACTTC. Drawing the rest from reference TRBV19 and TRBJ2-5, the complete variable domain is DGGITQSPKYLFRKEGQNVTLSCEQNLNHDAMYWYRQDPGQGLRLIYYSQIVNDFQKGDIAEGYSVSREKKESFPLTVTSAQKNPTAFYLCASSSRDRRLQYFGPGTRLLVL.

This clonotype was detected a few times. The V call is TRBV5-5, the J call TRBJ2-7; D is unclear. The V gene's germline CDR1 is SGHKS and CDR2 YYEKEE (reference sequence). Trimming left V 0 bases short and J 2 bases short, with 9 bases between. The CDR3 loop spans 14 amino acids. The CDR3, as DNA: TGTGCCAGCAGCTTGGCGGCAGGAACCTACGAGCAGTACTTC. This gives the protein CASSLAAGTYEQYF.

Points on this clonotype: A much larger clone lies a single base off, so this may be a read error. This sequence joins TRBV15 and TRBJ1-1; D is undetermined. This CDR3 spans 14 amino acids. The germline V gene has CDR1 LNHNV and CDR2 YYDKDF (reference sequence). The CDR3 reads CATSRGSANTKAFF. CDR3 sequence (DNA): TGTGCCACCAGCAGAGGGTCGGCTAACACTAAAGCTTTCTTT. The full variable domain, completed using reference TRBV15 and TRBJ1-1, is DAMVIQNPRYQVTQFGKPVTLSCSQTLNHNVMYWYQQKSSQAPKLLFHYYDKDFNNEADTPDNFQSRRPNTSFCFLDIRSPGLGDTAMYLCATSRGSANTKAFFGQGTRLTVV.

This clonotype was seen a handful of times. The chain has TRBV19 and TRBJ2-5; D call uncertain. Trimming pared 6 bases from V and 5 bases from J, leaving 10 bases between. CDR3 size: 12 residues. In germline, CDR1 is LNHDA, CDR2 SQIVND (reference sequence). The CDR3 region has the DNA TGTGCCAGTAGCTTAGATCGGGAGACCCAGTACTTC. Translating it yields CASSLDRETQYF.

This chain connects TRBV20-1 to TRBJ1-3, with 7 bases fitting TRBD1. Germline assignment: CDR1 DFQATT and CDR2 SNEGSKA (reference sequence). After removal of 5 bases from V and 4 bases from J, the junction contained 8 bases not matched to a gene. This CDR3 region has 14 residues. Here the CDR3 reads CSAATGWVGNTIYF. The CDR3 DNA reads as TGCAGTGCTGCGACAGGGTGGGTGGGAAACACCATATATTTT.

In its sample, this clonotype is medium-sized. The chain recombines TRBV19 with TRBJ2-5; D is ambiguous. CDR3 length: 13 amino acids. The germline V and J ends were trimmed by 4 bases and 0 bases, with 6 bases remaining between them. CDR1 is LNHDA, CDR2 SQIVND, per germline (reference sequence). CDR3 sequence (DNA): TGTGCCAGTAGTAAGTGGAACCAAGAGACCCAGTACTTC. It is translated as CASSKWNQETQYF.

This clonotype was recorded once. In nucleotides, the CDR3 is TGTGCCAGCAGGAGACCGGGACAGGGTTCAGGCTACACCTTC. Residues: CASRRPGQGSGYTF. The V gene is TRBV11-2, the J gene TRBJ1-2, with 9 bases matching TRBD1. CDR3 length equals 14 residues. Germline V lookup: CDR1 SGHAT, CDR2 FQNNGV. Trimming at V came to 6 bases and at J to 8 bases, leaving 10 bases not matched to a gene.

This clonotype is medium-sized by share. The chain joins TRBV15 to TRBJ2-7; D gene uncertain. Germline lookup yields CDR1 LNHNV and CDR2 YYDKDF (reference sequence). V lost 0 bases, J lost 6 bases, and 6 bases lay in between. The CDR3 covers 12 residues. Here the CDR3 DNA reads TGTGCCACCAGCAGAGATGCTTCCGAGCAGTACTTC. Its translation: CATSRDASEQYF.

This clonotype has more than one count but fewer than ten. V and J are TRBV19 and TRBJ1-6; D gene uncertain. V gave up 4 bases and J gave up 10 bases, with 23 bases separating them. CDR1 and CDR2 (germline): LNHDA, SQIVND (reference sequence). CDR3 length equals 17 residues. The CDR3 DNA reads TGTGCCAGTAGTACCCTACTGAACCGGGCAGGCGCGTCACCCCTCCACTTT. This sequence encodes CASSTLLNRAGASPLHF.

This clonotype has only a few counts. The chain carries TRBV5-6 and TRBJ2-3, with D perhaps TRBD1 (6 bases). The V end lost 0 bases, the J end lost 1 base, and 9 bases lay between the germline ends. The CDR3 spans 15 residues. Germline values: CDR1 SGHDT, CDR2 YYEEEE. CDR3 in DNA: TGTGCCAGCAGCTTGGACAGGGTGGGCACAGATACGCAGTATTTT. The encoded protein is CASSLDRVGTDTQYF.

This sequence joins TRBV7-9 and TRBJ2-1, with D uncertain. This CDR3 has 12 amino acids. The germline gives CDR1 SEHNR, CDR2 FQNEAQ (reference sequence). V was clipped by 1 base and J by 10 bases, with 8 bases between them. The chain's CDR3 is CASSLVLAEQFF. CDR3 sequence (DNA): TGTGCCAGCAGCTTAGTTTTGGCGGAGCAGTTCTTC.

This chain connects TRBV6-1 to TRBJ1-5; D is undetermined. Trimming removed 2 bases at V and 4 bases at J, with 6 bases between. Germline values: CDR1 MNHNS, CDR2 SASEGT. This CDR3 has 13 amino acids. The CDR3 DNA reads TGTGCCAGCAGTGAACGGGATAATCAGCCCCAGCATTTT. Its translation: CASSERDNQPQHF.

This clonotype turned up a few times. The chain recombines TRBV6-5 with TRBJ2-1; TRBD1 is a possible D gene (6 bases). From germline, CDR1 is MNHEY and CDR2 SVGAGI. This CDR3 is built from 17 residues. V shed 2 bases and J shed 3 bases, with 17 bases lying between them. CDR3 region: CASSYPPGEKYYNEQFF. Here the CDR3 DNA reads TGTGCCAGCAGTTACCCACCAGGGGAGAAGTACTACAATGAGCAGTTCTTC.

The gene calls are TRBV15 and TRBJ1-2, with D hard to call. The V and J ends lost 5 bases and 3 bases respectively, with 7 bases between them. Germline V lookup: CDR1 LNHNV, CDR2 YYDKDF (reference sequence). The CDR3 sequence is 12 residues long. CDR3 sequence: CATSDLDYGYTF. The CDR3 DNA is TGTGCCACCAGCGACCTAGACTATGGCTACACCTTC.

This clonotype was observed a handful of times. The V call is TRBV7-6, the J call TRBJ2-3; D call uncertain. V dropped 3 bases and J dropped 6 bases, with 10 bases sitting between them. CDR3 length: 13 residues. Germline V gene lookup returns CDR1 SGHVS and CDR2 FNYEAQ. CDR3 in amino acids: CASSLTHADTQYF. CDR3 in DNA: TGTGCCAGCAGCTTGACGCATGCGGATACGCAGTATTTT.

This clonotype was counted only a few times. The chain combines TRBV19 with TRBJ1-5; D not resolved. CDR3 length: 14 residues. In germline, CDR1 is LNHDA, CDR2 SQIVND (reference sequence). V was trimmed by 6 bases and J by 2 bases, leaving 11 bases between them. CDR3 DNA: TGTGCCAGTAGAAGCCTGGCTGGCAATCAGCCCCAGCATTTT. This gives the protein CASRSLAGNQPQHF. The full variable domain, its missing parts supplied by reference TRBV19 and TRBJ1-5, is DGGITQSPKYLFRKEGQNVTLSCEQNLNHDAMYWYRQDPGQGLRLIYYSQIVNDFQKGDIAEGYSVSREKKESFPLTVTSAQKNPTAFYLCASRSLAGNQPQHFGDGTRLSIL.

The chain uses TRBV18 and TRBJ1-1; D unclear. CDR3 length: 17 amino acids. CDR1 is KGHSH, CDR2 LQKENI, per germline. V was shortened by 4 bases and J by 1 base, with 19 bases between the two germline ends. The CDR3 DNA reads as TGTGCCAGCTCACGGGTCACGTTTTTTCAGCCGAACACTGAAGCTTTCTTT. This encodes CASSRVTFFQPNTEAFF.

The V gene is TRBV19, the J gene TRBJ2-2; D is unresolved. V gave up 5 bases and J gave up 6 bases, with 10 bases separating them. Germline CDR1 is LNHDA and CDR2 is SQIVND (reference sequence). The CDR3 loop spans 13 amino acids. CDR3 nucleotide sequence: TGTGCCAGTAGTCTCTTAGTGGCCGGGGAGCTGTTTTTT. Translating gives CASSLLVAGELFF.

This chain links TRBV18 with TRBJ1-2; D ambiguous. Germline CDR1 reads KGHSH; CDR2 reads LQKENI. The CDR3 extends over 14 amino acids. V lost 3 bases to trimming and J lost 8 bases, with 16 bases between them. DNA of the CDR3: TGTGCCAGCTCACCGGATTCACGGGAATGGGGCTACACCTTC. This encodes CASSPDSREWGYTF.

This clonotype is judged medium-sized. This chain joins TRBV6-5 and TRBJ2-3; TRBD1 might be the D (6 bases). Germline lookup yields CDR1 MNHEY and CDR2 SVGAGI. With 5 bases removed from V and 14 bases from J, the gap between germline ends came to 14 bases. This CDR3 has 11 residues. In DNA form, the CDR3 reads TGTGCCAGCAGTGTCCGGGACACGAGGTATTTT. It codes for CASSVRDTRYF.

This clonotype was counted only a few times. The chain joins TRBV19 to TRBJ2-1; 9 bases are a match to TRBD2. This CDR3 region has 16 residues. Germline trimming cut 5 bases from V and 1 base from J; bases unmatched to any gene: 6. Germline V gives CDR1 LNHDA, CDR2 SQIVND (reference sequence). CDR3 in DNA: TGTGCCAGTAGTCCACCGACTAGCGGTTCCTACAATGAGCAGTTCTTC. Translation: CASSPPTSGSYNEQFF.